This T cell receptor (beta chain) comes out of a study of shared clonotypes between healthy human individuals. Study observations and caveats: The study found lower generation probabilities in non-shared clonotypes than in those shared by all four donors.

Germline values: CDR1 SQVTM, CDR2 ANQGSEA. With 7 bases removed from V and 4 bases from J, the gap between germline ends came to 18 bases. The CDR3 has 14 amino acids. Free of recent acute infections or vaccinations, the donors were healthy HIV-negative adults. The split of CD4+ cells yielded CD45RA+ naive and CD45RA-negative memory subsets. An assay was performed, and its level was deep. TCRdb keeps only in-frame clones here, not all; method: immunoSEQ multiplex PCR. The repertoire holds roughly 1.4 million clones, about 98.5% seen once, with about 0.34% in the top ten. As concerns this clone: The antigen is not known.

Sequencing was done on a sample of naive CD4+ T cells sorted from blood. Sample subset: CD45RA+ positively selected. The clonotype was recovered from a man aged 25-45 years in good health. The V gene is TRBV29-1, the J gene TRBJ2-3; D perhaps matches TRBD2 (6 bases). In DNA, the CDR3 is TGCAGCGGGATGACTAGGTTTGTTGCAGATACGCAGTATTTT. This sequence encodes CSGMTRFVADTQYF.